This T cell receptor (beta chain) comes out of a study of T cell responses to AZD1222 COVID-19 vaccine. Generated by immunoSEQ multiplex PCR, the TCRdb table keeps only in-frame clones and is missing some. The table includes about 120,000 clones, 90% to 95% detected once. The source was peripheral blood, collected on day 0 of AZD1222 vaccination. The origin of this receptor is an adult in good health.

The CDR3 region is CASSLGQTNYGYTF. CDR3 bases: TGTGCCAGCTCATTGGGACAAACCAACTATGGCTACACCTTC. The chain links TRBV18 to TRBJ1-2, with D maybe TRBD1 (6 bases). The V gene lost 5 bases and the J gene lost 2 bases, with 12 bases spanning the gap. Germline V gene data show CDR1 as KGHSH and CDR2 as LQKENI. The CDR3 runs to 14 residues.